The entry that follows covers one T cell receptor (beta chain) sequence. Its antigen is unknown. The sample originates from a study of cytomegalovirus exposure and HLA in healthy donors. Study conclusions and caveats: Only CMV serostatus was available as immune exposure information. A later analysis found TCR association rates differed by HLA locus, highest for DRB1 and lowest for HLA-C.

In the PCR, 60 Vbeta and 13 Jbeta primers were used. The protocol was immunoSEQ multiplex PCR, while the TCRdb copy is restricted to in-frame clones and leaves out a portion. The sample has under 75,000 clones; the top ten hold 2.4%. Regarding donors, all were healthy bone marrow donors. This CDR3 is 14 amino acids long. V lost 3 bases and J lost 5; bases outside the gene matches: 6. Germline lookup yields CDR1 KGHSH and CDR2 LQKENI. This TCR was recovered from a female donor in good health and CMV-seropositive. The sample taken for sequencing was PBMCs. The chain recombines TRBV18 with TRBJ2-7; 8 bases align to TRBD2. CDR3 sequence reads: CASSPPTSVDEQYF. DNA of the CDR3: TGTGCCAGCTCACCCCCGACTAGCGTCGACGAGCAGTACTTC.